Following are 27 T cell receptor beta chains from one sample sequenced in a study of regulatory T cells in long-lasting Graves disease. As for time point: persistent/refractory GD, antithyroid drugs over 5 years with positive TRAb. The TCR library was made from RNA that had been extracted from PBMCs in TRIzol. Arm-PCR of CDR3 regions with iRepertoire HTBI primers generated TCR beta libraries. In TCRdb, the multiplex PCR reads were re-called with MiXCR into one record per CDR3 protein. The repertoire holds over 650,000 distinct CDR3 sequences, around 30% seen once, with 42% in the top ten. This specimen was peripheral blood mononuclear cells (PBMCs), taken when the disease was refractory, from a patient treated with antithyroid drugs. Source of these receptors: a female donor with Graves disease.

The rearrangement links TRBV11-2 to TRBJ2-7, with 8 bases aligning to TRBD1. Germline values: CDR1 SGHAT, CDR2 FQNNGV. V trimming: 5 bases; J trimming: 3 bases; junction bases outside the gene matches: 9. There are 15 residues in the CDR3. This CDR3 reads CASSADRGQIYEQYF. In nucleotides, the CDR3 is TGTGCCAGCAGCGCAGACAGGGGTCAAATCTACGAGCAGTACTTC.

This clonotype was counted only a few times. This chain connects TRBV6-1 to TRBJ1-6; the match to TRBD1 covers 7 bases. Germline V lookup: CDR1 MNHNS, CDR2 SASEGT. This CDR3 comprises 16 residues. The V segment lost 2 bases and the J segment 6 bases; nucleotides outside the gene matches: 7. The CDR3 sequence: CASSETSGDSNSPLHF. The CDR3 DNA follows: TGTGCCAGCAGTGAAACTTCGGGGGACAGTAATTCACCCCTCCACTTT.

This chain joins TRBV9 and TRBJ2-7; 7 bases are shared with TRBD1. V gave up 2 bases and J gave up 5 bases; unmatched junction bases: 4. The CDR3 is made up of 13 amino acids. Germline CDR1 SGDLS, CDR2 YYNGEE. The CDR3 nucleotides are TGTGCCAGCAGCGTGACAGGGTATGACGAGCAGTACTTC. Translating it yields CASSVTGYDEQYF.

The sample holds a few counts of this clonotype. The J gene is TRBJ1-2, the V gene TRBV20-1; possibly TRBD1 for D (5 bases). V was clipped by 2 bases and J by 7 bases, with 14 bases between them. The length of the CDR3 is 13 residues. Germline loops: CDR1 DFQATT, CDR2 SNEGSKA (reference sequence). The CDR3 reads CSARRDGGAGYTF. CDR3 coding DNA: TGCAGTGCTAGACGGGACGGTGGGGCTGGCTACACCTTC.

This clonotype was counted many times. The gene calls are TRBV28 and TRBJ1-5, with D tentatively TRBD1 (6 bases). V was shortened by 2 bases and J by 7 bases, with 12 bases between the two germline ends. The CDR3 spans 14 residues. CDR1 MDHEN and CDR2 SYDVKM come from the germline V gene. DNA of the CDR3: TGTGCCAGCAGTTTAGGGGGGGCGATGCAGCCCCAGCATTTT. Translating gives CASSLGGAMQPQHF.

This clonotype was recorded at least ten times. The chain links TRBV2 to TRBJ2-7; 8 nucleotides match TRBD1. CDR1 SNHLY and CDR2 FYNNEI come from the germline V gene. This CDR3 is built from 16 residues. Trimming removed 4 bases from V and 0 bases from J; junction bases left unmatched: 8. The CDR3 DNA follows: TGTGCCAGCAGTGTGACGAGGGACAGGAGCTCCTACGAGCAGTACTTC. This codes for CASSVTRDRSSYEQYF.

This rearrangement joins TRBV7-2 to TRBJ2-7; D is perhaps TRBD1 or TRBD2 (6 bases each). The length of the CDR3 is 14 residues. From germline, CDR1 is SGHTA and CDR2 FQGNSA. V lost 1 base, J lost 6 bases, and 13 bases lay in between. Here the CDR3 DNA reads TGTGCCAGCAGCTTAGATGCTGGGGGGCGCGAGCAGTACTTC. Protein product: CASSLDAGGREQYF.

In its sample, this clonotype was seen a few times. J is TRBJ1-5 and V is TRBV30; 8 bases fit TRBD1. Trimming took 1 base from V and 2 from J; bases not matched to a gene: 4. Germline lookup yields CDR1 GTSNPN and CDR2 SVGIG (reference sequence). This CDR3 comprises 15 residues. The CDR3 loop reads CAWSGTGRGNQPQHF. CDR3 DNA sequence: TGTGCCTGGAGTGGGACAGGGCGAGGCAATCAGCCCCAGCATTTT.

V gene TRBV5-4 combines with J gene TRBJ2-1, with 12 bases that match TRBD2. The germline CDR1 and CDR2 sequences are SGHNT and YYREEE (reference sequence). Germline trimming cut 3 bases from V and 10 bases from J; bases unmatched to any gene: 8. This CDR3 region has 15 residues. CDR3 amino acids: CASSSRLAGVLEQFF. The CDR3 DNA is TGTGCCAGCAGCTCCAGACTAGCGGGAGTTTTAGAGCAGTTCTTC. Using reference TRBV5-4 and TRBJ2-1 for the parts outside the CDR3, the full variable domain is ETGVTQSPTHLIKTRGQQVTLRCSSQSGHNTVSWYQQALGQGPQFIFQYYREEENGRGNFPPRFSGLQFPNYSSELNVNALELDDSALYLCASSSRLAGVLEQFFGPGTRLTVL.

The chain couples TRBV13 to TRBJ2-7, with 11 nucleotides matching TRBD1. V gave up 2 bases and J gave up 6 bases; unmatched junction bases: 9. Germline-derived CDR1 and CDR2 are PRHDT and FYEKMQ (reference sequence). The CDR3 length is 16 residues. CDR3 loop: CASSLSGTGGTSEQYF. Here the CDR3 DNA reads TGTGCCAGCAGCTTAAGCGGGACAGGGGGGACGAGCGAGCAGTACTTC.

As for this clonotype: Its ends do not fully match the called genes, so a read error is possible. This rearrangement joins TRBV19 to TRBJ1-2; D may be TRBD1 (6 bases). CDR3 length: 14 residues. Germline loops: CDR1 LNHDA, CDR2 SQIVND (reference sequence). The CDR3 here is CASSFQGRAYGHTF. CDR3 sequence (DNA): TGTGCCAGTAGCTTTCAGGGGCGGGCCTATGGCCACACCTTC.

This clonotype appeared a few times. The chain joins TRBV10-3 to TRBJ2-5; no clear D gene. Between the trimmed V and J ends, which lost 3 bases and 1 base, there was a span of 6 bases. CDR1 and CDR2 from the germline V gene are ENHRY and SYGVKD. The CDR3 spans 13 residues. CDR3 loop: CAISEGRQETQYF. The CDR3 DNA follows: TGTGCCATCAGTGAAGGCCGCCAAGAGACCCAGTACTTC.

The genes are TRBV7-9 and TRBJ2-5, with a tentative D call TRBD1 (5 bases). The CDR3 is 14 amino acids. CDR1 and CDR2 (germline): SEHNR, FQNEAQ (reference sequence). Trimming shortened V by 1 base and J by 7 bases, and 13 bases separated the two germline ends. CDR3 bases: TGTGCCAGCAGCTTAGTCGGCAGGGCAGCGACCCAGTACTTC. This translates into CASSLVGRAATQYF.

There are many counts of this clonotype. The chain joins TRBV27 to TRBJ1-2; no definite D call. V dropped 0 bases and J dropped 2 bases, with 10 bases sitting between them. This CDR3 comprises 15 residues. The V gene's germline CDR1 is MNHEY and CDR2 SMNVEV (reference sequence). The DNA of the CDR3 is TGTGCCAGCAGTTTATCGGCAGGAGGGAACTATGGCTACACCTTC. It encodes CASSLSAGGNYGYTF.

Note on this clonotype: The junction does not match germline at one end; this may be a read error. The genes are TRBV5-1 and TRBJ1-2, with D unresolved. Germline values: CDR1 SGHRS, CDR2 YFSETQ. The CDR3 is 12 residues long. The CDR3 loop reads CASSLEGRDFNF. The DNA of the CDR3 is TGCGCCAGCAGCTTGGAGGGCCGAGACTTTAACTTC.

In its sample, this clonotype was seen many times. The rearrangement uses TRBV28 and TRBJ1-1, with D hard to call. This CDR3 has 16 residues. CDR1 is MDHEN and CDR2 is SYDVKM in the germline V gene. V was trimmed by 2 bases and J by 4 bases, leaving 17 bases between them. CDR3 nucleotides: TGTGCCAGCAGTTTACCTAGATCCCCGGGGTTCACTGAAGCTTTCTTT. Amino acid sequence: CASSLPRSPGFTEAFF.

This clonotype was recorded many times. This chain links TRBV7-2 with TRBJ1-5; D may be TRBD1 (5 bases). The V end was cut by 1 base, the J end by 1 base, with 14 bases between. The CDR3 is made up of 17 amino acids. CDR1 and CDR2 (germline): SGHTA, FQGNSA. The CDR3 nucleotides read TGTGCCAGCAGCTTAGGGGTGCGGGGGGGGAGCAATCAGCCCCAGCATTTT. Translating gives CASSLGVRGGSNQPQHF.

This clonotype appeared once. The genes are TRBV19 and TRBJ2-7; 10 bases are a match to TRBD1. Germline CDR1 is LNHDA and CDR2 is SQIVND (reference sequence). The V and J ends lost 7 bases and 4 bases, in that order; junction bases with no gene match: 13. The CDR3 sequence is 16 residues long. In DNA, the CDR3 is TGTGCCAGTACCCCCGCCCCGGGACAGGGGAGATACGAGCAGTACTTC. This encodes CASTPAPGQGRYEQYF.

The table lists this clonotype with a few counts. CDR3 in DNA: TGCGCCAGCAGCTTGGGACCCCCCAACACCGGGGAGCTGTTTTTT. Amino acids: CASSLGPPNTGELFF. The chain joins TRBV5-1 to TRBJ2-2; D is uncertain. Trimming cost V 0 bases and J 2 bases, with 8 bases left between them. The germline gives CDR1 SGHRS, CDR2 YFSETQ. The CDR3 consists of 15 residues.

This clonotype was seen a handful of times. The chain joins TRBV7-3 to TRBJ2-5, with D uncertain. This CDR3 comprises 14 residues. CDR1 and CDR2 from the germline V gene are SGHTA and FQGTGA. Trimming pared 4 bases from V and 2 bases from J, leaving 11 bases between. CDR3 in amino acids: CASSWGMGQETQYF. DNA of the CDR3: TGTGCCAGCAGCTGGGGTATGGGACAAGAGACCCAGTACTTC.

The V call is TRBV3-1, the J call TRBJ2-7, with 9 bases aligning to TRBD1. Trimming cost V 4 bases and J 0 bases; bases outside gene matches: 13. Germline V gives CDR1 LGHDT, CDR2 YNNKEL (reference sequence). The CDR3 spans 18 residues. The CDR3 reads CASSPRTGASSRSYEQYF. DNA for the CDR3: TGTGCCAGCAGCCCCCGGACAGGGGCGTCCAGTCGCTCCTACGAGCAGTACTTC.

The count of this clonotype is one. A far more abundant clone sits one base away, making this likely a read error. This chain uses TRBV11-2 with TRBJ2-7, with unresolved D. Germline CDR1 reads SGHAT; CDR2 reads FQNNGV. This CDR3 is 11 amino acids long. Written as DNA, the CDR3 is TGTGCCAGCAGCCGGACCTACGAGCAGCACTTC. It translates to CASSRTYEQHF.

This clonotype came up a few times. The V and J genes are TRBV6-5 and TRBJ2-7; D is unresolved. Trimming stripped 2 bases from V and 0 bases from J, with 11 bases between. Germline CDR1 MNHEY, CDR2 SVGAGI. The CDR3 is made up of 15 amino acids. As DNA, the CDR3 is TGTGCCAGCAGTTACGATCCGTGGAGCTCCTACGAGCAGTACTTC. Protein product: CASSYDPWSSYEQYF.

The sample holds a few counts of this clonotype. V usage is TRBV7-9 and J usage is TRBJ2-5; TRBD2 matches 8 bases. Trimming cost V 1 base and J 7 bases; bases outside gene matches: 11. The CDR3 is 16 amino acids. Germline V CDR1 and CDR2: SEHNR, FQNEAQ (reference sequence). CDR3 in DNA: TGTGCCAGCAGCTTAGTTCCAGCGGGAGACATCGGGACCCAGTACTTC. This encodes CASSLVPAGDIGTQYF.

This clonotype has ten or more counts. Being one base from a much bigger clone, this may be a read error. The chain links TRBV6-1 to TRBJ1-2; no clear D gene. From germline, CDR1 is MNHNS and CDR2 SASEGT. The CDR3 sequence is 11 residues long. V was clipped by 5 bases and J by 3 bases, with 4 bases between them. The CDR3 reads CASSIDYGYTF. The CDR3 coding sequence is TGTGCCAGCAGTATTGACTATGGCTACACCTTC.

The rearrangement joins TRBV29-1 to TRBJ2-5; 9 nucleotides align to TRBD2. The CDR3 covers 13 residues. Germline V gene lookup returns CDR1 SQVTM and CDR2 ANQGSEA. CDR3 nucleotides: TGCGGCGCGGGAGGGCCCAGTTCGAAGACCCAGTACTTC. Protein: CGAGGPSSKTQYF. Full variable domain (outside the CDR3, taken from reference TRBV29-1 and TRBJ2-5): SAVISQKPSRDICQRGTSLTIQCQVDSQVTMMFWYRQQPGQSLTLIATANQGSEATYESGFVIDKFPISRPNLTFSTLTVSNMSPEDSSIYLCGAGGPSSKTQYFGPGTRLLVL.

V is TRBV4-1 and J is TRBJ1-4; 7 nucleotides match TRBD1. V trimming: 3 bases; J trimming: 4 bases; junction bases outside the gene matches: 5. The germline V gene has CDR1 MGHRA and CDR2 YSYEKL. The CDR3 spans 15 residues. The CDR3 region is CASSHGGQFNEKLFF. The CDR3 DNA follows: TGCGCCAGCAGCCACGGGGGACAGTTTAATGAAAAACTGTTTTTT.